Below are 23 T cell receptor beta chains sequenced from a single sample in a study of T-cell reconstitution after alpha-beta-depleted transplantation in children. Preparing the TCRbeta library involved the use of unique molecular identifiers. Each CDR3 protein gets one entry after TCRdb re-called the PCR reads with MiXCR. The repertoire holds hundreds of thousands of distinct CDR3 sequences, with about 11% as singletons. The specimen comprised PBMCs from the stem cell graft donor, sampled from the stem cell graft. The origin of the receptors is a human donor who donated a stem cell graft to a child with acute lymphoblastic leukemia.

This clonotype was counted many times. The V and J genes are TRBV5-1 and TRBJ1-6; 9 bases align to TRBD1. The V and J ends lost 4 bases and 9 bases, in that order; junction bases with no gene match: 8. Germline-derived CDR1 and CDR2 are SGHRS and YFSETQ. This CDR3 comprises 15 residues. CDR3 protein: CASSPWDRVGSPLHF. The CDR3 DNA follows: TGCGCCAGCAGCCCGTGGGACAGGGTTGGTTCACCCCTCCACTTT.

This clonotype was seen many times. The V gene is TRBV7-9, the J gene TRBJ2-1; D perhaps matches TRBD1 (6 bases). V lost 8 bases and J lost 3, with 11 bases in between. The CDR3 runs 13 residues. Germline V gene lookup returns CDR1 SEHNR and CDR2 FQNEAQ (reference sequence). CDR3 region: CASEGTSYNEQFF. CDR3 coding DNA: TGTGCCAGCGAAGGGACAAGCTACAATGAGCAGTTCTTC.

This clonotype was recorded at least ten times. This sequence joins TRBV29-1 and TRBJ2-2; 15 bases fit TRBD2. CDR3 size: 16 residues. After removal of 6 bases from V and 7 bases from J, the junction contained 9 bases not matched to a gene. CDR1 is SQVTM, CDR2 ANQGSEA, per germline. In nucleotides, the CDR3 is TGCAGCGTAAAAAATGGACTAGCGGGGGGGCACGGGGAGCTGTTTTTT. Protein: CSVKNGLAGGHGELFF.

V usage is TRBV20-1 and J usage is TRBJ2-6; D call uncertain. Per the germline V gene, CDR1 is DFQATT and CDR2 is SNEGSKA (reference sequence). Trimming pared 4 bases from V and 0 bases from J, leaving 13 bases between. The CDR3 has 16 amino acids. The CDR3 loop is CSANAPLGSGANVLTF. The CDR3, as DNA: TGCAGTGCTAACGCGCCCCTGGGCTCTGGGGCCAACGTCCTGACTTTC.

This clonotype was counted at least ten times. The chain couples TRBV29-1 to TRBJ1-1, with D perhaps TRBD1 (6 bases). Germline loops: CDR1 SQVTM, CDR2 ANQGSEA. The CDR3 is made up of 11 amino acids. V gave up 4 bases and J gave up 9 bases, with 12 bases separating them. CDR3 bases: TGCAGCGTTGTTAAGACAGGCCAAGCTTTCTTT. This codes for CSVVKTGQAFF. Variable domain in full (rest from reference TRBV29-1 and TRBJ1-1): SAVISQKPSRDICQRGTSLTIQCQVDSQVTMMFWYRQQPGQSLTLIATANQGSEATYESGFVIDKFPISRPNLTFSTLTVSNMSPEDSSIYLCSVVKTGQAFFGQGTRLTVV.

This clonotype showed up many times. The chain has TRBV18 and TRBJ1-2, with D perhaps matching TRBD1 (6 bases). The V end lost 4 bases, the J end lost 1 base, and 10 bases lay between the germline ends. Germline assignment: CDR1 KGHSH and CDR2 LQKENI. CDR3 length equals 14 residues. CDR3 sequence: CASSLDSGNYGYTF. The CDR3 DNA follows: TGTGCCAGCTCACTGGACAGCGGTAACTATGGCTACACCTTC.

This clonotype was recorded many times. The gene calls are TRBV10-3 and TRBJ2-3, with D perhaps matching TRBD2 (5 bases). Trimming pared 6 bases from V and 1 base from J, leaving 8 bases between. The germline V gene encodes CDR1 ENHRY and CDR2 SYGVKD. This CDR3 spans 13 amino acids. In DNA, the CDR3 is TGTGCCATCAGAGACGGGGGCACAGATACGCAGTATTTT. Its translation: CAIRDGGTDTQYF.

Many counts were recorded for this clonotype. The chain carries TRBV3-1 and TRBJ1-2; D is undetermined. This CDR3 is 13 amino acids long. CDR1 is LGHDT, CDR2 YNNKEL, per germline (reference sequence). Trimming removed 1 base at V and 3 bases at J, with 6 bases between. The CDR3 sequence: CASSQGPDYGYTF. CDR3 bases: TGTGCCAGCAGCCAAGGGCCTGACTATGGCTACACCTTC.

This clonotype was seen ten or more times. J is TRBJ1-3 and V is TRBV6-5; no clear D gene. V lost 8 bases and J lost 2, with 16 bases in between. The CDR3 extends over 15 amino acids. Germline V gives CDR1 MNHEY, CDR2 SVGAGI. The CDR3 DNA reads as TGTGCCAGCGCCCGACCGTCCCGTGCTGGAAACACCATATATTTT. It encodes CASARPSRAGNTIYF.

This clonotype has just one count. With a much larger clone just one base away, this may be a read error. The chain couples TRBV12-3 or TRBV12-4 to TRBJ2-5; tentatively, D is TRBD2 (5 bases). CDR3 size: 17 residues. V was trimmed by 2 bases and J by 4 bases, leaving 20 bases between them. CDR3 nucleotide sequence: TGTGCCAGCAGTTTATTCCCTCCCCCACCGGCGGGAGAGACCCAGTACTTC. It encodes CASSLFPPPPAGETQYF.

This clonotype was counted at least ten times. The genes are TRBV29-1 and TRBJ2-6; D not certain. CDR3 length equals 15 residues. V was pared by 0 bases and J by 1 base, with 7 bases between. Germline V gives CDR1 SQVTM, CDR2 ANQGSEA. Written as DNA, the CDR3 is TGCAGCGTTGAAGAACAAGAATCTGGGGCCAACGTCCTGACTTTC. It yields the protein CSVEEQESGANVLTF. Based on the CDR3 plus reference TRBV29-1 and TRBJ2-6, the full variable domain is SAVISQKPSRDICQRGTSLTIQCQVDSQVTMMFWYRQQPGQSLTLIATANQGSEATYESGFVIDKFPISRPNLTFSTLTVSNMSPEDSSIYLCSVEEQESGANVLTFGAGSRLTVL.

There are many counts of this clonotype. V and J are TRBV29-1 and TRBJ2-1, with D perhaps matching TRBD2 (6 bases). Trimming shortened V by 6 bases and J by 0 bases, and 12 bases separated the two germline ends. CDR1 is SQVTM and CDR2 is ANQGSEA in the germline V gene. The length of the CDR3 is 14 residues. CDR3 loop: CSVLTGSSYNEQFF. CDR3 DNA sequence: TGCAGCGTCTTAACCGGGAGCTCCTACAATGAGCAGTTCTTC.

This clonotype was counted at least ten times. The rearrangement joins TRBV19 to TRBJ1-1; 8 bases are shared with TRBD1. CDR3 length: 16 residues. Per the germline V gene, CDR1 is LNHDA and CDR2 is SQIVND (reference sequence). J was trimmed by 3 bases and V by 7 bases; bases with no gene match: 13. This CDR3 reads CASNVRGLEVDTEAFF. As DNA, the CDR3 is TGTGCCAGTAACGTCAGGGGGCTGGAGGTGGACACTGAAGCTTTCTTT.

Note on this clonotype: A much more abundant neighbour one base away suggests this may be a read error. This chain links TRBV27 with TRBJ2-7, with a possible D match to TRBD1 (6 bases). CDR3 length: 14 residues. Germline assignment: CDR1 MNHEY and CDR2 SMNVEV (reference sequence). Trimming removed 5 bases from V and 5 bases from J, with 16 bases in between. The CDR3: CASSQGQCRHEQYF. For the CDR3, the DNA is TGTGCCAGCAGTCAAGGACAGTGCCGACACGAGCAGTACTTC.

There are many counts of this clonotype. The chain combines TRBV6-2 or TRBV6-3 with TRBJ2-7; no firm D call. This CDR3 is 12 amino acids long. Germline V gene lookup returns CDR1 MNHEY and CDR2 SVGEGT. The V gene lost 4 bases and the J gene lost 4 bases, with 8 bases spanning the gap. The CDR3 loop reads CASSFWRYEQYF. CDR3 nucleotide sequence: TGTGCCAGCAGTTTCTGGCGATACGAGCAGTACTTC.

This clonotype was detected ten times or more. This chain connects TRBV29-1 to TRBJ2-1; TRBD2 aligns across 7 bases. The CDR3 loop spans 13 amino acids. V was pared by 6 bases and J by 8 bases, with 10 bases of the junction left unmatched. Germline V gives CDR1 SQVTM, CDR2 ANQGSEA. CDR3 DNA: TGCAGCGTCGTGCCAACTAGCGAATATGAGCAGTTCTTC. It translates to CSVVPTSEYEQFF.

The rearrangement links TRBV4-3 to TRBJ2-2, with a possible D match to TRBD2 (5 bases). This CDR3 has 14 residues. V lost 4 bases and J 6 bases, leaving 12 bases between the germline ends. Germline V gene sequence: CDR1 LGHNA, CDR2 YSLEER. Here the CDR3 DNA reads TGCGCCAGCAGCCCGCCGGGAAGGGCCGGGGAGCTGTTTTTT. The encoded protein is CASSPPGRAGELFF.

Turning to this clonotype: Sequence at one end of the junction differs from germline and may be a read error. The chain links TRBV27 to TRBJ1-6; no reliable D call. CDR1 is MNHEY and CDR2 is SMNVEV in the germline V gene (reference sequence). This CDR3 is 13 amino acids long. The chain's CDR3 is CASSLSWSSPLHF. In nucleotides, the CDR3 is TGTGCCAGCAGTCTATCATGGAGTTCACCCCTCCACTTT.

The chain has TRBV20-1 and TRBJ2-5; 7 nucleotides agree with TRBD2. Losses at the gene ends were 4 bases for V and 0 bases for J; bases not matched to a gene: 8. The germline V gene has CDR1 DFQATT and CDR2 SNEGSKA (reference sequence). The CDR3 totals 15 residues. CDR3 bases: TGCAGTGCTACCCGGGACTACTCGTACCAAGAGACCCAGTACTTC. Protein sequence: CSATRDYSYQETQYF.

This clonotype came up many times. This rearrangement joins TRBV7-2 to TRBJ2-1, with TRBD1 identical over 7 bases. V shed 6 bases, J shed 4 bases, and the junction held 6 bases outside the gene matches. Germline V CDR1 and CDR2: SGHTA, FQGNSA. This CDR3 has 14 amino acids. This chain's CDR3 is CASSPGTEYNEQFF. In DNA form, the CDR3 reads TGTGCCAGCAGTCCCGGGACAGAATACAATGAGCAGTTCTTC. Using reference TRBV7-2 and TRBJ2-1 for the parts outside the CDR3, the full variable domain is GAGVSQSPSNKVTEKGKDVELRCDPISGHTALYWYRQSLGQGLEFLIYFQGNSAPDKSGLPSDRFSAERTGGSVSTLTIQRTQQEDSAVYLCASSPGTEYNEQFFGPGTRLTVL.

This chain joins TRBV5-1 and TRBJ2-7; 10 nucleotides match TRBD2. The CDR3 is 18 amino acids. V was clipped by 2 bases and J by 0 bases; unmatched bases: 11. Germline V lookup: CDR1 SGHRS, CDR2 YFSETQ. This CDR3 reads CASSFSVGAGGSSYEQYF. In DNA, the CDR3 is TGCGCCAGCAGCTTCTCGGTAGGAGCGGGGGGGAGCTCCTACGAGCAGTACTTC.

This clonotype has a count of ten or more. This sequence joins TRBV27 and TRBJ1-1; D unclear. The CDR3 totals 12 residues. Germline-derived CDR1 and CDR2 are MNHEY and SMNVEV (reference sequence). With 10 bases removed from V and 2 bases from J, the gap between germline ends came to 11 bases. CDR3 sequence reads: CATVGYNTEAFF. The CDR3 DNA sequence: TGTGCCACGGTGGGATATAACACTGAAGCTTTCTTT.

Ten or more counts support this clonotype. The gene calls are TRBV6-6 and TRBJ2-3; 10 bases agree with TRBD2. The CDR3 has 15 amino acids. J was trimmed by 1 base and V by 4 bases; bases with no gene match: 2. The germline CDR1 and CDR2 sequences are MNHNY and SVGAGI (reference sequence). CDR3 bases: TGTGCCAGCAGTTTCCTAGCGGGAGGCACAGATACGCAGTATTTT. Translation: CASSFLAGGTDTQYF.